One T cell receptor (beta chain) is described in this entry. Antigen: not known. The data are from a study of cytomegalovirus exposure and HLA in healthy donors. Study conclusions and caveats: Reports state that TCR beta sequences accurately predicted most subjects' HLA-A and HLA-B alleles.

Trimming took 4 bases from V and 2 from J, leaving 13 bases between them. CDR1 and CDR2 (germline): SGHDT, YYEEEE. This CDR3 comprises 14 residues. The primer mix had 60 Vbeta and 13 Jbeta primers. TCRdb's table, derived via immunoSEQ multiplex PCR, lists solely in-frame clones and lacks some. The table has more than 150,000 clones, roughly 80% seen once. This receptor was taken from a woman aged 45-65 years in good health and CMV-seropositive. The source material was PBMCs. The J gene is TRBJ2-7, the V gene TRBV5-6, with D possibly being TRBD1 (5 bases). The CDR3 nucleotides are TGTGCCAGCAGCCCCGCCTGGGGCGCCTACGAGCAGTACTTC. Its protein product is CASSPAWGAYEQYF. Full variable domain (missing parts from reference TRBV5-6 and TRBJ2-7): DAGVTQSPTHLIKTRGQQVTLRCSPKSGHDTVSWYQQALGQGPQFIFQYYEEEERQRGNFPDRFSGHQFPNYSSELNVNALLLGDSALYLCASSPAWGAYEQYFGPGTRLTVT.